The 26 T cell receptor beta chains reported below all come from one sample, sequenced in a study of beta chain features in type 1 diabetes. Reverse transcribing all isolated RNA meant expressed TCRB transcripts were sequenced. Clones were sequenced by immunoSEQ multiplex PCR, and TCRdb holds only the in-frame ones, with some missing. This sample carries roughly 610,000 clones, about a sixth of them seen once, and the ten largest clones take around 0.1%. Sequenced: naive CD4+ T cells from blood. The receptors originated from a man aged 18-30 years in good health.

The rearrangement links TRBV7-2 to TRBJ2-2; D perhaps matches TRBD1 (6 bases). Germline lookup yields CDR1 SGHTA and CDR2 FQGNSA. V was pared by 5 bases and J by 3 bases, with 13 bases between. The CDR3 sequence is 15 residues long. CDR3: CASSHLTGYTGELFF. CDR3 in DNA: TGTGCCAGCAGCCACTTGACAGGCTACACCGGGGAGCTGTTTTTT.

This clone has a handful of counts. V is TRBV15 and J is TRBJ2-7; maybe TRBD1 (5 bases). Germline CDR1 LNHNV, CDR2 YYDKDF (reference sequence). The ends were cut back, 3 bases at V and 3 bases at J, with 15 bases in the middle. There are 15 residues in the CDR3. The CDR3 protein is CATSSYRFKVYEQYF. The CDR3 DNA is TGTGCCACCAGCAGCTACAGGTTCAAGGTCTACGAGCAGTACTTC.

The chain couples TRBV6-5 to TRBJ2-2; D is unclear. The CDR3 length is 12 residues. V was pared by 6 bases and J by 6 bases, with 8 bases between. Germline V CDR1 and CDR2: MNHEY, SVGAGI. The chain's CDR3 is CASSRRPGELFF. The CDR3 DNA is TGTGCCAGCAGCCGCCGACCCGGGGAGCTGTTTTTT.

V usage is TRBV29-1 and J usage is TRBJ1-2; D unresolved. CDR3 size: 13 residues. With 2 bases removed from V and 6 bases from J, the gap between germline ends came to 13 bases. Germline loops: CDR1 SQVTM, CDR2 ANQGSEA. DNA of the CDR3: TGCAGCGTTGAATTCAGGTTTGGCGATGGCTACACCTTC. It is translated as CSVEFRFGDGYTF.

This clone was found a few times. This chain connects TRBV6-6 to TRBJ2-5; TRBD2 matches 8 bases. The tail of the sequence fits TRBJ2-7 better, so the J call may be wrong. This CDR3 comprises 16 residues. From germline, CDR1 is MNHNY and CDR2 SVGAGI (reference sequence). CDR3 region: CASSYSYGEREYEQYF. CDR3 DNA: TGTGCCAGCAGTTACTCGTATGGGGAGCGGGAGTACGAGCAGTACTTC.

This clone was counted only a few times. This sequence joins TRBV7-2 and TRBJ1-1, with D hard to call. V was shortened by 3 bases and J by 6 bases, with 14 bases between the two germline ends. Germline assignment: CDR1 SGHTA and CDR2 FQGNSA. This CDR3 spans 14 amino acids. The chain's CDR3 is CASSFNLRLPEAFF. In DNA, the CDR3 is TGTGCCAGCAGCTTCAATCTCAGGCTTCCTGAAGCTTTCTTT.

The chain has TRBV25-1 and TRBJ2-4; D is possibly TRBD1 (5 bases). The germline CDR1 and CDR2 sequences are MGHDK and SYGVNS. V shed 5 bases and J shed 4 bases, with 15 bases lying between them. This CDR3 contains 15 residues. In DNA, the CDR3 is TGTGCCAGCAGTCCCCAGGGAAGGATTAAAAACATTCAGTACTTC. Translating gives CASSPQGRIKNIQYF.

This clone has only a few counts. The DNA for the CDR3 is TGTGCCTGGAGTGCCGGGGGGGCCCAGTACTTC. Its protein product is CAWSAGGAQYF. The rearrangement joins TRBV30 to TRBJ2-5; TRBD2 aligns across 8 bases. Trimming at V came to 1 base and at J to 9 bases, leaving 1 base not matched to a gene. The V gene's germline CDR1 is GTSNPN and CDR2 SVGIG (reference sequence). This CDR3 is 11 amino acids long.

This clone was seen only a few times. The sample contains more than one DNA sequence encoding this CDR3. As DNA, the CDR3 is TGTGCCAGCAGCGTAGAGGACAGGCGGGCGGCCTATGGCTACACCTTC. Encoded protein: CASSVEDRRAAYGYTF. J is TRBJ1-2 and V is TRBV9, with 7 bases matching TRBD1. The CDR3 has 16 amino acids. V shed 0 bases and J 4 bases; nucleotides not matched to a gene: 9. The germline CDR1 and CDR2 sequences are SGDLS and YYNGEE.

The gene calls are TRBV2 and TRBJ1-2; D gene unclear. Trimming removed 9 bases from V and 6 bases from J, with 17 bases in between. Germline CDR1 is SNHLY and CDR2 is FYNNEI. CDR3 length equals 13 residues. The CDR3 coding sequence is TGTGCCAGTGGGGTGAGGGCGGAAGATGGCTACACCTTC. Translating it yields CASGVRAEDGYTF.

This clone was counted a few times. This CDR3 is CASSLQGQGNTEAFF. The CDR3 DNA reads as TGTGCCAGCAGCTTGCAGGGCCAGGGGAACACTGAAGCTTTCTTT. The chain has TRBV5-6 and TRBJ1-1; possible D gene TRBD1, 5 bases. CDR3 length: 15 residues. Germline values: CDR1 SGHDT, CDR2 YYEEEE. Trimming stripped 1 base from V and 1 base from J, with 11 bases between.

The V gene is TRBV7-9, the J gene TRBJ2-7; the D gene is possibly TRBD2 (6 bases). Germline loops: CDR1 SEHNR, CDR2 FQNEAQ (reference sequence). The CDR3 covers 16 residues. Trimming took 1 base from V and 6 from J, leaving 19 bases between them. In nucleotides, the CDR3 is TGTGCCAGCAGCTTAGGCATTCTAGCGCCCCCGGTCGAGCAGTACTTC. Its protein product is CASSLGILAPPVEQYF.

The chain links TRBV12-5 to TRBJ1-1, with 7 bases identical to TRBD1. The CDR3 has 13 residues. Unmatched junction bases numbered 5, after V lost 0 bases and J lost 10 bases. In germline, CDR1 is LGHNT, CDR2 FRNRAP. The CDR3 reads CASGLVEGARAFF. In DNA form, the CDR3 reads TGTGCTAGTGGTTTGGTAGAGGGGGCGCGAGCTTTCTTT.

This clone has a handful of counts. The V call is TRBV15, the J call TRBJ2-7; TRBD1 agrees at 7 bases. The CDR3 is 15 amino acids. The germline V gene encodes CDR1 LNHNV and CDR2 YYDKDF (reference sequence). The J segment lost 3 bases and the V segment lost 0 bases, leaving 5 bases of the junction unmatched. The CDR3, as DNA: TGTGCCACCAGCAGAGAGGCAGGGGGTCTCTACGAGCAGTACTTC. It encodes CATSREAGGLYEQYF.

The rearrangement uses TRBV7-2 and TRBJ2-6; D perhaps matches TRBD1 (5 bases). CDR1 and CDR2 from the germline V gene are SGHTA and FQGNSA. V shed 0 bases and J shed 3 bases, with 15 bases lying between them. The CDR3 spans 18 residues. The CDR3 DNA is TGTGCCAGCAGCTTAGCGCAGGGCCGCAGAGTTGGGGCCAACGTCCTGACTTTC. Translating gives CASSLAQGRRVGANVLTF. The full variable domain, with the rest looked up from reference TRBV7-2 and TRBJ2-6, is GAGVSQSPSNKVTEKGKDVELRCDPISGHTALYWYRQSLGQGLEFLIYFQGNSAPDKSGLPSDRFSAERTGGSVSTLTIQRTQQEDSAVYLCASSLAQGRRVGANVLTFGAGSRLTVL.

This chain connects TRBV19 to TRBJ2-1; 9 bases line up with TRBD1. The length of the CDR3 is 15 residues. Germline CDR1 and CDR2: LNHDA and SQIVND (reference sequence). V lost 6 bases, J lost 15 bases, and 18 bases stayed unmatched. The CDR3 region is CASRHRDRAVGSLFF. DNA of the CDR3: TGTGCCAGTAGACACCGGGACAGGGCCGTCGGGAGCTTGTTCTTC.

The chain joins TRBV4-1 to TRBJ2-3; no definite D call. This CDR3 spans 13 amino acids. The V gene's germline CDR1 is MGHRA and CDR2 YSYEKL. Trimming removed 0 bases at V and 5 bases at J, with 6 bases between. CDR3 nucleotides: TGCGCCAGCAGCCAAGAGGAAGGAGATACGCAGTATTTT. Residues: CASSQEEGDTQYF.

V gene TRBV7-9 combines with J gene TRBJ2-3, with TRBD1 matching over 9 bases. Germline V gene lookup returns CDR1 SEHNR and CDR2 FQNEAQ (reference sequence). CDR3 length: 17 amino acids. J was trimmed by 0 bases and V by 3 bases; bases with no gene match: 7. The DNA of the CDR3 is TGTGCCAGCAGCTTCTATTCACAGGGGGCGAGCACAGATACGCAGTATTTT. Amino acid sequence: CASSFYSQGASTDTQYF.

This clone was seen only a few times. This chain links TRBV6-5 with TRBJ2-3; D is undetermined. Per the germline V gene, CDR1 is MNHEY and CDR2 is SVGAGI. This CDR3 region has 12 residues. Trimming removed 11 bases from V and 4 bases from J, with 13 bases in between. CDR3 in amino acids: CAVASGADTQYF. CDR3 DNA sequence: TGTGCCGTAGCCTCAGGAGCAGATACGCAGTATTTT.

CDR3 protein: CASSQSKRGSSYEQYF. In DNA, the CDR3 is TGCGCCAGCAGTCAATCGAAGCGCGGGAGCTCCTACGAGCAGTACTTC. The gene calls are TRBV23-1 and TRBJ2-7, with 7 bases that match TRBD2. TRBV23-1 is an ORF, and what it does is uncertain. The CDR3 sequence is 16 residues long. The trim removed 0 bases at V and 0 bases at J, leaving 5 bases unmatched.

V usage is TRBV7-9 and J usage is TRBJ1-1, with 8 bases fitting TRBD1. The CDR3 sequence is 16 residues long. The trim removed 5 bases at V and 0 bases at J, leaving 8 bases unmatched. The germline gives CDR1 SEHNR, CDR2 FQNEAQ (reference sequence). The CDR3 reads CASSPGQANMNTEAFF. CDR3 coding DNA: TGTGCCAGCAGCCCGGGACAGGCGAACATGAACACTGAAGCTTTCTTT.

The CDR3 reads CASRRDRNYYGYTF. Here the CDR3 DNA reads TGTGCCAGCAGAAGGGACAGAAACTACTATGGCTACACCTTC. V usage is TRBV27 and J usage is TRBJ1-2; 7 nucleotides align to TRBD1. Trimming at V came to 6 bases and at J to 3 bases, leaving 7 bases not matched to a gene. The CDR3 loop spans 14 amino acids. The V gene's germline CDR1 is MNHEY and CDR2 SMNVEV (reference sequence).

This chain's CDR3 is CASSQDRVVGTTSYNEQFF. The CDR3 DNA is TGTGCCAGCAGCCAAGATCGGGTGGTTGGGACTACATCTTACAATGAGCAGTTCTTC. J is TRBJ2-1 and V is TRBV4-2, with 7 bases lining up with TRBD2. V shed 0 bases and J 4 bases; nucleotides not matched to a gene: 15. CDR1 and CDR2 from the germline V gene are LGHNA and YNFKEQ. There are 19 residues in the CDR3.

The chain combines TRBV14 with TRBJ1-6, with D hard to call. This CDR3 region has 13 residues. The V end lost 0 bases, the J end lost 17 bases, and 14 bases lay between the germline ends. CDR1 and CDR2 (germline): SGHDN, FVKESK. CDR3 nucleotides: TGTGCCAGCAGCCAAGATCAGTCGACAAAAATCCACTTT. This translates into CASSQDQSTKIHF.

This chain joins TRBV5-4 and TRBJ1-2; 11 bases align to TRBD1. The junction had 10 bases not matched to a gene; V was cut back by 4 bases and J by 5 bases. The CDR3 extends over 16 amino acids. Germline V lookup: CDR1 SGHNT, CDR2 YYREEE (reference sequence). CDR3 residues: CASSPDRGRLYYGYTF. The CDR3, as DNA: TGTGCCAGCAGCCCGGACAGGGGGCGCCTATATTATGGCTACACCTTC.

The chain is built from TRBV19 and TRBJ1-2; no firm D call. The germline V gene has CDR1 LNHDA and CDR2 SQIVND (reference sequence). The CDR3 contains 12 residues. Trimming pared 6 bases from V and 2 bases from J, leaving 7 bases between. The CDR3 loop reads CASSPGNYGYTF. In nucleotides, the CDR3 is TGTGCCAGTAGCCCCGGGAACTATGGCTACACCTTC.